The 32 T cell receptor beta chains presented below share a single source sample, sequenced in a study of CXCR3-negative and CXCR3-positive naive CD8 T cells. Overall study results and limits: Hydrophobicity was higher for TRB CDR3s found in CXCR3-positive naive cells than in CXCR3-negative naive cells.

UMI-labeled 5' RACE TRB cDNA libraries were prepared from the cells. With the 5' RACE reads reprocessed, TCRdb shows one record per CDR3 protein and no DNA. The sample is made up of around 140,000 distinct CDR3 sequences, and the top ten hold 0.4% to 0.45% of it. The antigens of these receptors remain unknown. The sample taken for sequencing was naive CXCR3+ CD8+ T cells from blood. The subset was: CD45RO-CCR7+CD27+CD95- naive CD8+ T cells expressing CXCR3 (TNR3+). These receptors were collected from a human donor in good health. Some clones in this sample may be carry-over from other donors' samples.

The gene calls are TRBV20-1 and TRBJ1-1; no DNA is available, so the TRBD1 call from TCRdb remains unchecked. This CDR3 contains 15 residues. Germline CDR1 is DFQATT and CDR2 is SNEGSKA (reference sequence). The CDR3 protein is CSAPGQGDMNTEAFF.

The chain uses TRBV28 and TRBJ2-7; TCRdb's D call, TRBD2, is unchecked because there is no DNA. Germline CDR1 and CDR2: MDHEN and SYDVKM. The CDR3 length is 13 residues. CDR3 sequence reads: CASRLGEVEEQYF.

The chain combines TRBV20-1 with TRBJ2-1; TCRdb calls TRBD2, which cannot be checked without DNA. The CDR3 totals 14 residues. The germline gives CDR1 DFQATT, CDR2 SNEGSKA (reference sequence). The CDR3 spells CSARVETARTLGFF.

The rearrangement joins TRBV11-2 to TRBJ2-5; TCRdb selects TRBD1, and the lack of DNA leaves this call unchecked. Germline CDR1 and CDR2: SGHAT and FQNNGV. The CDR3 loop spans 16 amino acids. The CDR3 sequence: CASSSGSTVLQETQYF.

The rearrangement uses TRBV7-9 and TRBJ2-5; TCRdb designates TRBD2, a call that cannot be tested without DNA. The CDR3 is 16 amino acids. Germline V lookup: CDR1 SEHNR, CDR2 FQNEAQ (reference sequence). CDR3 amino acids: CASSSRLAGVEETQYF.

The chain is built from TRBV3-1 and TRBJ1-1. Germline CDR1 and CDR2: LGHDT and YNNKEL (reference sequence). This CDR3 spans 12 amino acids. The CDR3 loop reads CASSQGSREAFF.

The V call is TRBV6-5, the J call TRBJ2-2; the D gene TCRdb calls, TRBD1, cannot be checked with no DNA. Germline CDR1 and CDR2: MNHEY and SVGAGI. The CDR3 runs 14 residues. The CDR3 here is CAGRDRVNTGELFF.

The CDR3 loop is CASSFMGASRSEAFF. The J gene is TRBJ1-1, the V gene TRBV12-3 or TRBV12-4; TCRdb names TRBD1, which stays unverified in the absence of DNA. CDR3 length equals 15 residues.

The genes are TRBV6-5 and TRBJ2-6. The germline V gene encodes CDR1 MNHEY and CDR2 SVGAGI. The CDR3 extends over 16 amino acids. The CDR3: CASSYLGSSGANVLTF.

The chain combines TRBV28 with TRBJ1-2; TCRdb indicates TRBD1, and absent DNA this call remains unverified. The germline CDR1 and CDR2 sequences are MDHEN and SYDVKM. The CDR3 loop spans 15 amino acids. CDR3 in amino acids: CASSLREQGAYGYTF.

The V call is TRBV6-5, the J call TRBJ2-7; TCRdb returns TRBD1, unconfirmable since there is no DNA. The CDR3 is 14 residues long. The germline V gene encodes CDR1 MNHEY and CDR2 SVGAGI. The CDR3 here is CASRPGTASYEQYF.

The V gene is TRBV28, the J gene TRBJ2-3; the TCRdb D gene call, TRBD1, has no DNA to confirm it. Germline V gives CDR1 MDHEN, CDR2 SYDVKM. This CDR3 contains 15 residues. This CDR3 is CASSLFLSGTDTQYF.

The CDR3 spells CASSLGQPGEQFF. The chain couples TRBV7-3 to TRBJ2-1; the D gene TCRdb calls, TRBD1, cannot be checked with no DNA. The CDR3 is 13 amino acids. From germline, CDR1 is SGHTA and CDR2 FQGTGA.

CDR3: CASSLQEGTGGELFF. The rearrangement links TRBV4-1 to TRBJ2-2; the TCRdb call, TRBD2, lacks DNA for checking. Per the germline V gene, CDR1 is MGHRA and CDR2 is YSYEKL. This CDR3 has 15 amino acids.

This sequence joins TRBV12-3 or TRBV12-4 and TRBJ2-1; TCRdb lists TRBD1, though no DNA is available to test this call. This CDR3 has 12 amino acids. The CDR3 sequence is CASTGVWNEQFF.

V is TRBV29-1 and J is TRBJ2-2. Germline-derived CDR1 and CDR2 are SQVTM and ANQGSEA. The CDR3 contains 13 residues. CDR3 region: CSVGLRNTGELFF.

CDR3 amino acids: CSASYRSYNEQFF. The chain links TRBV20-1 to TRBJ2-1. Looked up from germline, CDR1 is DFQATT and CDR2 is SNEGSKA (reference sequence). The CDR3 runs 13 residues.

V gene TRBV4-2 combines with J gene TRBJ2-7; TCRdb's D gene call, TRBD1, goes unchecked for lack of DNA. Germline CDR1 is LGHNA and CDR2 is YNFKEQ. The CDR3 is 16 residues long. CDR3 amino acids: CASSGRGADPWNEQYF.

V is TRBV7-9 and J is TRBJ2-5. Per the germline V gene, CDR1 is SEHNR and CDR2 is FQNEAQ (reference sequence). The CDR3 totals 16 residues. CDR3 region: CASSLALGQPQETQYF.

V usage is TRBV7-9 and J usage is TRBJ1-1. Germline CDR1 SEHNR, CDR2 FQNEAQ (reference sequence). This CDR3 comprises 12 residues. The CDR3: CASSFASQKAFF.

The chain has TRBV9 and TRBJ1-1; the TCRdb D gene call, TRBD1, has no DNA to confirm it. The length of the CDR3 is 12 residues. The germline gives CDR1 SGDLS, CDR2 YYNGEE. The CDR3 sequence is CASSARTGDAFF.

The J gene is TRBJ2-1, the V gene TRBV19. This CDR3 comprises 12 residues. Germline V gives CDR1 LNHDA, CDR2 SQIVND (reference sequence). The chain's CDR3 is CASSIGPQEQFF.

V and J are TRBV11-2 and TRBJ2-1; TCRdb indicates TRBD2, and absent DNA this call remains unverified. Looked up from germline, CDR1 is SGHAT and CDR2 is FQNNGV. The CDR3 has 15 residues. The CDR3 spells CASSFGTSTYNEQFF.

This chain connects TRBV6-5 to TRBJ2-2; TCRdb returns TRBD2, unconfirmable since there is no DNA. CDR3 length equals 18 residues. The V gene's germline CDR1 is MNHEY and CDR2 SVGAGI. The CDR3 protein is CASSYSLRVLDGTGELFF.

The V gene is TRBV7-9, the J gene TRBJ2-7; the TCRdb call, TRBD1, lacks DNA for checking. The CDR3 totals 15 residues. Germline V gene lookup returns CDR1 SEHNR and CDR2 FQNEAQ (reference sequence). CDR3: CASSGQAGTSYEQYF.

The CDR3 protein is CSVARGGRAPYNEQFF. The V call is TRBV29-1, the J call TRBJ2-1; lacking DNA, the TRBD2 call made by TCRdb goes unchecked. This CDR3 is built from 16 residues. Germline CDR1 and CDR2: SQVTM and ANQGSEA.

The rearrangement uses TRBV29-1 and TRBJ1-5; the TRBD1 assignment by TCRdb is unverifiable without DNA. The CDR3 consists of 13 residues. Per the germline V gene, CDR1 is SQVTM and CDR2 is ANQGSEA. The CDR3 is CSVESGVNQPQHF.

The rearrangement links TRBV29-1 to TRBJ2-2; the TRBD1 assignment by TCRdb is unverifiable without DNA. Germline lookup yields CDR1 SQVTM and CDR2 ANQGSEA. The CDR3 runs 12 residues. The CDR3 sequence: CSVALATGELFF.

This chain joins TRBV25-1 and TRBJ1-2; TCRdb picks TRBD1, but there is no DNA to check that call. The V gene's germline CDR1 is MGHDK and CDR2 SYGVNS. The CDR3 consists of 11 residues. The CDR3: CASRQGTHYTF.

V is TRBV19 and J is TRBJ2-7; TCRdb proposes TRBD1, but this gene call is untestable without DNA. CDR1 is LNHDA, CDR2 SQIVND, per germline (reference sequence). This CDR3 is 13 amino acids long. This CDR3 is CASSMQGTYEQYF.

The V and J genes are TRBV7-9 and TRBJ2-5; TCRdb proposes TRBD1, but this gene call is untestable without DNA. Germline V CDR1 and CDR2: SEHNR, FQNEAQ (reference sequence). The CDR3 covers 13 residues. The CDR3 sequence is CASSLQGQETQYF.

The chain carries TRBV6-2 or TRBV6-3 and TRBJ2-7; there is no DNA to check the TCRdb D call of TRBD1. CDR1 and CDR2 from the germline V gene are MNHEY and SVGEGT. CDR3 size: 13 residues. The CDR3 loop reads CASSAGTAYEQYF.